Listed below are T cell receptor beta chains from one sample, sequenced in a study of blood T cell repertoires in COVID-19. Here immunoSEQ multiplex PCR was the method, and the copy in TCRdb shows in-frame clones only, minus some. This sample has about 250,000 clones; around 90% occur once, and the top ten carry roughly 0.8%. Material: peripheral blood. These receptors originate from a woman aged 25-40 years with acute or convalescent COVID-19. The CDR3 runs from the conserved cysteine through the conserved F or W. The D gene is left open where the match is weak. For some rows the clone size is stated as once, few or many, or as a class when expanded; others skip it.

v_gene: TRBV25-1; j_gene: TRBJ2-5; d_gene: NA; abundance: NA; CDR3nt: TGTGCCAGCACTCGAACAGACCCAGGGCACCACGAGACCCAGTACTTC; CDR3aa: CASTRTDPGHHETQYF
v_gene: TRBV11-2; j_gene: TRBJ2-7; d_gene: NA; abundance: NA; CDR3nt: TGTGCCAGCAGCTCTCTGGGCTATTCCTACGAGCAGTACTTC; CDR3aa: CASSSLGYSYEQYF
v_gene: TRBV7-9; j_gene: TRBJ2-1; d_gene: TRBD1; abundance: NA; CDR3nt: TGTGCCAGCAGCGTCCAGGGGGCGCGTTCCTACAATGAGCAGTTCTTC; CDR3aa: CASSVQGARSYNEQFF
v_gene: TRBV9; j_gene: TRBJ2-5; d_gene: NA; abundance: NA; CDR3nt: TGTGCCAGCAGCGTAGCTTCTACTCAAGAGACCCAGTACTTC; CDR3aa: CASSVASTQETQYF
v_gene: TRBV7-9; j_gene: TRBJ2-2; d_gene: TRBD2; abundance: NA; CDR3nt: TGTGCCAGCAGCCCCTTCAGCGGGAGGGACACCGGGGAGCTGTTTTTT; CDR3aa: CASSPFSGRDTGELFF
v_gene: TRBV4-1; j_gene: TRBJ1-2; d_gene: NA; abundance: NA; CDR3nt: TGCGCCAGCAGCCAAGATGTAGGACTGGGTCAGCTTAACTATGGCTACACCTTC; CDR3aa: CASSQDVGLGQLNYGYTF
v_gene: TRBV30; j_gene: TRBJ2-7; d_gene: TRBD1; abundance: NA; CDR3nt: TGTGCCTGGAGAATTAACAGGGGGAGGTACGAGCAGTACTTC; CDR3aa: CAWRINRGRYEQYF
v_gene: TRBV19; j_gene: TRBJ2-7; d_gene: TRBD2; abundance: NA; CDR3nt: TGTGCCAGTAGTATAGAAGCGGCTAGCGGGAGAGGTTACGAGCAGTACTTC; CDR3aa: CASSIEAASGRGYEQYF
v_gene: TRBV19; j_gene: TRBJ1-2; d_gene: TRBD1; abundance: NA; CDR3nt: TGTGCCAGTAGTATAGGTGCCGGGACAGGGGTAGATGGCTACACCTTC; CDR3aa: CASSIGAGTGVDGYTF
v_gene: TRBV18; j_gene: TRBJ2-1; d_gene: NA; abundance: NA; CDR3nt: TGTGCCAGCTCACCAATCAGGGCTAGCTCCTACAATGAGCAGTTCTTC; CDR3aa: CASSPIRASSYNEQFF
v_gene: TRBV5-4; j_gene: TRBJ1-1; d_gene: TRBD1; abundance: NA; CDR3nt: TGTGCCAGCAGCTTGACGGACAGGGGGCAAATTGAAGCTTTCTTT; CDR3aa: CASSLTDRGQIEAFF
v_gene: TRBV4-3; j_gene: TRBJ2-1; d_gene: TRBD2; abundance: NA; CDR3nt: TGCGCCAGCAGCCAAGCACTAGCGGGAAGGGGTGAGCAGTTCTTC; CDR3aa: CASSQALAGRGEQFF
v_gene: TRBV3-1/TRBV3-2; j_gene: TRBJ2-1; d_gene: TRBD2; abundance: NA; CDR3nt: TGTGCCAGCAGCAACATAGCGGGATTGGTTAATGAGCAGTTCTTC; CDR3aa: CASSNIAGLVNEQFF
v_gene: TRBV7-9; j_gene: TRBJ2-1; d_gene: TRBD2; abundance: NA; CDR3nt: TGTGCCAGCAGCCGACTAGCGGGTCTGAGAGGCTCCTACAATGAGCAGTTCTTC; CDR3aa: CASSRLAGLRGSYNEQFF
v_gene: TRBV6-2/TRBV6-3; j_gene: TRBJ2-5; d_gene: NA; abundance: NA; CDR3nt: TGTGCCAGCAGTTACAGGGGGTCCAGAGAGACCCAGTACTTC; CDR3aa: CASSYRGSRETQYF
v_gene: TRBV9; j_gene: TRBJ2-1; d_gene: NA; abundance: NA; CDR3nt: TGTGCCAGCAGCGCCCTCCGCCCAGGGAAGGATGAGCAGTTCTTC; CDR3aa: CASSALRPGKDEQFF
v_gene: TRBV12-3/TRBV12-4; j_gene: TRBJ1-5; d_gene: TRBD1; abundance: NA; CDR3nt: TGTGCCAGCAGGACAGGGGAGGTTCAGCCCCAGCATTTT; CDR3aa: CASRTGEVQPQHF
v_gene: TRBV18; j_gene: TRBJ2-1; d_gene: TRBD1; abundance: NA; CDR3nt: TGTGCCAGCTCAAGGGACAGGGATAGAGATGAGCAGTTCTTC; CDR3aa: CASSRDRDRDEQFF
v_gene: TRBV3-1/TRBV3-2; j_gene: TRBJ2-1; d_gene: NA; abundance: NA; CDR3nt: TGTGCCAGCAGCCGCCGGACAGCCTACAATGAGCAGTTCTTC; CDR3aa: CASSRRTAYNEQFF
v_gene: TRBV20-1; j_gene: TRBJ2-1; d_gene: TRBD2; abundance: NA; CDR3nt: TGCAGTGCTAGTATCAAACCCCCCGGACTAGCAGGTGAGCAGTTCTTC; CDR3aa: CSASIKPPGLAGEQFF
v_gene: TRBV27; j_gene: TRBJ2-2; d_gene: NA; abundance: NA; CDR3nt: TGTGCCAGCGGTGGTACAGGGCCCACCGGGGAGCTGTTTTTT; CDR3aa: CASGGTGPTGELFF
v_gene: TRBV7-8; j_gene: TRBJ2-7; d_gene: NA; abundance: once; CDR3nt: TGTGCCAGCAGCCCAGACAGGTGGTACGAGCAGTACTTC; CDR3aa: CASSPDRWYEQYF
v_gene: TRBV5-4; j_gene: TRBJ1-1; d_gene: NA; abundance: NA; CDR3nt: TGTGCCAGCAGCCCACAGAAGAAACCTACTGAAGCTTTCTTT; CDR3aa: CASSPQKKPTEAFF
v_gene: TRBV19; j_gene: TRBJ2-2; d_gene: TRBD1; abundance: NA; CDR3nt: TGTGCCAGTAGTATCAAAGGGGGCGTCACCGGGGAGCTGTTTTTT; CDR3aa: CASSIKGGVTGELFF
v_gene: TRBV19; j_gene: TRBJ1-6; d_gene: NA; abundance: NA; CDR3nt: TGTGCCAGTAGTGGACAGCCCTATAATTCACCCCTCCACTTT; CDR3aa: CASSGQPYNSPLHF
v_gene: TRBV4-2; j_gene: TRBJ2-7; d_gene: NA; abundance: NA; CDR3nt: TGTGCCAGCAGCCAAGGAGCAGGGGGAGGCGGGTACTCCTACGAGCAGTACTTC; CDR3aa: CASSQGAGGGGYSYEQYF